This T cell receptor (beta chain) was obtained from a study of T cell changes during pregnancy in multiple sclerosis. The repertoire was sequenced with immunoSEQ multiplex PCR; TCRdb's copy has only in-frame clones and lacks some. The sample holds roughly 40,000 clones, 92% seen once. The sample in question was CD8+ T cells from peripheral blood mononuclear cells, obtained in the first trimester of pregnancy. This TCR was sampled from a female donor with multiple sclerosis, enrolled in a pregnancy study.

The DNA for the CDR3 is TGTGCCAGCAGTTCCGACTCTTTAGAGACCCAGTACTTC. Translation: CASSSDSLETQYF. The chain employs TRBV5-6 and TRBJ2-5; no definite D call. Trimming took 5 bases from V and 4 from J, leaving 12 bases between them. CDR3 length: 13 residues. From germline, CDR1 is SGHDT and CDR2 YYEEEE.